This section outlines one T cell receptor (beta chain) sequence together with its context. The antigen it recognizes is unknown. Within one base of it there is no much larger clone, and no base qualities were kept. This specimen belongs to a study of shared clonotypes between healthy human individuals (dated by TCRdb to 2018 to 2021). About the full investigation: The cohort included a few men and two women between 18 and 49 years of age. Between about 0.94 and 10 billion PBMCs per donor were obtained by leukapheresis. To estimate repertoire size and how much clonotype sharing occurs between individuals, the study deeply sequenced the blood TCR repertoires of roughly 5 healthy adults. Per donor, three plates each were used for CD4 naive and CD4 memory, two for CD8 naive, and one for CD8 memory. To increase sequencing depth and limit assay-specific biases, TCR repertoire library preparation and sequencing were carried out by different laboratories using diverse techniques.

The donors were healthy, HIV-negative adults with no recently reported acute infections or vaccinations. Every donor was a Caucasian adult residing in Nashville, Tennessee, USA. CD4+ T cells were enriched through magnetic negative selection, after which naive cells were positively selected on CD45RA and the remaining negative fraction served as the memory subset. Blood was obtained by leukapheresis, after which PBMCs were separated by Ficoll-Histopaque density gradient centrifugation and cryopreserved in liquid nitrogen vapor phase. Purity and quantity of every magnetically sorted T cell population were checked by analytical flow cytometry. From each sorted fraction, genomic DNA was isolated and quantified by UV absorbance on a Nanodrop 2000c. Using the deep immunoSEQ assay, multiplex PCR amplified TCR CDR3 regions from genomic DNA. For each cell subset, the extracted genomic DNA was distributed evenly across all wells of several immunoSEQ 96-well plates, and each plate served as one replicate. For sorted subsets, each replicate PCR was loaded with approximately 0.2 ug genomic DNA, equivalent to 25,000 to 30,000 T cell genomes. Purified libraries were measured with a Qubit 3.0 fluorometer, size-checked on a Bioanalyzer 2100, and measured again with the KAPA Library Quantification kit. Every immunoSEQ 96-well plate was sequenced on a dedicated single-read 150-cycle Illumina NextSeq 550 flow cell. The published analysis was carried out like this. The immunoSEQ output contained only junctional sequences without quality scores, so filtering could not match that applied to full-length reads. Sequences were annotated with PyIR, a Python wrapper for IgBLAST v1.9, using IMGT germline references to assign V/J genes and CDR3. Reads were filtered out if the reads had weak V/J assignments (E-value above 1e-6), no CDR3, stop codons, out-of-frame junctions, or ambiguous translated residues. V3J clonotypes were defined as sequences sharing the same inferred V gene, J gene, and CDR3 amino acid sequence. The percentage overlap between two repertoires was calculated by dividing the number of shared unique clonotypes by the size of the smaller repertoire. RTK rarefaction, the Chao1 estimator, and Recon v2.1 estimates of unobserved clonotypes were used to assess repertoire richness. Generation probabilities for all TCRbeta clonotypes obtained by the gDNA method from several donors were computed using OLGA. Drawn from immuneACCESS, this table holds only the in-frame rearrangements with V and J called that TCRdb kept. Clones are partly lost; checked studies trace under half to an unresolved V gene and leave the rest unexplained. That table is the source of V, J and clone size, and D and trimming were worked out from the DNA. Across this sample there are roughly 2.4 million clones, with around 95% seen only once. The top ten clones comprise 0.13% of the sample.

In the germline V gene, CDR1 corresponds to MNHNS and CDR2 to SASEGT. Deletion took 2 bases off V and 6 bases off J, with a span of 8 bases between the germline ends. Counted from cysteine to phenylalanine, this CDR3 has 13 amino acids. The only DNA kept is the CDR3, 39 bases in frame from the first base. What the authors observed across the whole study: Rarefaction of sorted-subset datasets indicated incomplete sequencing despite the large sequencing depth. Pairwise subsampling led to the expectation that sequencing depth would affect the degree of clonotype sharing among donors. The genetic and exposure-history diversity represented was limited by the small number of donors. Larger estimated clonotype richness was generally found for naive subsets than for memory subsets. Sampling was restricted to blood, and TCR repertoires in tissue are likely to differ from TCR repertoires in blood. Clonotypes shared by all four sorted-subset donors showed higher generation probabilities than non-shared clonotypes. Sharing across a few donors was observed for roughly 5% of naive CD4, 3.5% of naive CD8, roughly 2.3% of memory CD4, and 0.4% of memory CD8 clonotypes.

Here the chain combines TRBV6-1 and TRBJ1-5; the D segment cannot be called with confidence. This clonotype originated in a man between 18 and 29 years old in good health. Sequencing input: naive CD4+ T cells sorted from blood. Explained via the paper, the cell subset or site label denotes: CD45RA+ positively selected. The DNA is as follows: TGTGCCAGCAGTGAATTTAAGGGTCAGCCCCAGCATTTT. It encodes CASSEFKGQPQHF.